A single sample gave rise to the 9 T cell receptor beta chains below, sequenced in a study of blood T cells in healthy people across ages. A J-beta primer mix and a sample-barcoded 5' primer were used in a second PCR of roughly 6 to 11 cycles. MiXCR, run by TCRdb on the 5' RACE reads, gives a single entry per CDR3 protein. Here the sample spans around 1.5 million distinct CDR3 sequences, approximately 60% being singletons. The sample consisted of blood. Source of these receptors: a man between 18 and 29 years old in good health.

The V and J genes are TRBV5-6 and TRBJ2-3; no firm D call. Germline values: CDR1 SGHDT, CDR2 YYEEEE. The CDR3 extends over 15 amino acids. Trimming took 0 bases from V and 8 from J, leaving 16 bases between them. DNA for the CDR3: TGTGCCAGCAGCTTGGCCAGCTCTTCTATTAGTACGCAGTATTTT. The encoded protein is CASSLASSSISTQYF.

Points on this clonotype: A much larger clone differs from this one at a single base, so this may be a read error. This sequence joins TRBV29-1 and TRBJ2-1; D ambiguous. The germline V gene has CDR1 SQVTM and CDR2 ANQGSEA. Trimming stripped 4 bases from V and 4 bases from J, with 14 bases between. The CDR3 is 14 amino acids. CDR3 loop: CSVAGHKLYNEQFF. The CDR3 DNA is TGCAGCGTTGCCGGGCATAAACTATACAATGAGCAGTTCTTC.

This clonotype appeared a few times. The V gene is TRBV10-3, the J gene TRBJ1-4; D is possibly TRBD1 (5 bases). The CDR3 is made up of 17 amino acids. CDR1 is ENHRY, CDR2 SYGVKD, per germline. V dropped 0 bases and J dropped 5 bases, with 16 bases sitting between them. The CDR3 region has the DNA TGTGCCATCAGTGAGTCCTCACCGACAGTATCAAATGAAAAACTGTTTTTT. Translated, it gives CAISESSPTVSNEKLFF.

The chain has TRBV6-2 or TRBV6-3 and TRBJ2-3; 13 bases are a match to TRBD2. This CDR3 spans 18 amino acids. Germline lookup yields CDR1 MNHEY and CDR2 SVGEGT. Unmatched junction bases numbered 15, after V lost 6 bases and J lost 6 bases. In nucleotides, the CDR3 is TGTGCCAGCAGATCACTCCTGCGGACTAGCGGGGGTCCCGATACGCAGTATTTT. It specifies CASRSLLRTSGGPDTQYF.

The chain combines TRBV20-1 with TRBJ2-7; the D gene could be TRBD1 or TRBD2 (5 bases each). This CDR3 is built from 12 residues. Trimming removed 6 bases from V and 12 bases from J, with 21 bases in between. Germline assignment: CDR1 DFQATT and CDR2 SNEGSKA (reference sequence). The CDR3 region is CSARHGDPPPYF. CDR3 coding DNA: TGCAGTGCCCGACACGGGGACCCCCCTCCGTACTTC.

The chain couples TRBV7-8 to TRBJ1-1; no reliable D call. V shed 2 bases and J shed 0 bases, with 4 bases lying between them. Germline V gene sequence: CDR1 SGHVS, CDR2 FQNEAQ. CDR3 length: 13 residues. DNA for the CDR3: TGTGCCAGCAGCTTACCCTTGAACACTGAAGCTTTCTTT. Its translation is CASSLPLNTEAFF.

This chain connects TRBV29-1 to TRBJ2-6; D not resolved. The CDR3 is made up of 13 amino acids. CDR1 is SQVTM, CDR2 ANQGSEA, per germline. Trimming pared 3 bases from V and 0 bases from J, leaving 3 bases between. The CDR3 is CSVDYSGANVLTF. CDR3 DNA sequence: TGCAGCGTTGACTACTCTGGGGCCAACGTCCTGACTTTC.

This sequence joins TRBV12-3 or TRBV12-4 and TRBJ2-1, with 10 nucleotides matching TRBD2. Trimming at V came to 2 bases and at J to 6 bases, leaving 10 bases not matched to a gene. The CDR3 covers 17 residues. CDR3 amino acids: CASSLRRLAGVSNEQFF. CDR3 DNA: TGTGCCAGCAGTTTAAGGAGGCTAGCGGGAGTCTCCAATGAGCAGTTCTTC.

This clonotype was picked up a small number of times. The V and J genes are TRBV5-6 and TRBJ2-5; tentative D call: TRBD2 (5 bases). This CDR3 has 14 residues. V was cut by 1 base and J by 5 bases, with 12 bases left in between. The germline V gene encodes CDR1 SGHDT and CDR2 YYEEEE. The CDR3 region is CASSLKSGSETQYF. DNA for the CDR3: TGTGCCAGCAGCTTGAAGTCGGGATCGGAGACCCAGTACTTC.